This entry lists 2 T cell receptor beta chains sequenced from one sample in a study of shared clonotypes between healthy human individuals. Data came from immunoSEQ multiplex PCR; TCRdb stores just in-frame clones and leaves some out. The sample lists some 650,000 clones; roughly 97% were seen once. The sample comprised naive CD4+ T cells sorted from blood. Subset noted: CD45RA+ positively selected. The receptors here all came from a woman in her twenties or thirties in good health.

The chain has TRBV15 and TRBJ2-7; D is unresolved. The CDR3 has 12 amino acids. V lost 1 base and J lost 6, with 7 bases in between. Germline CDR1 LNHNV, CDR2 YYDKDF (reference sequence). The DNA for the CDR3 is TGTGCCACCAGCAGAGTAGAAAGCGAGCAGTACTTC. This gives the protein CATSRVESEQYF.

V usage is TRBV6-6 and J usage is TRBJ1-2; TRBD1 might be the D (5 bases). V lost 5 bases and J 6 bases, leaving 16 bases between the germline ends. Germline V gives CDR1 MNHNY, CDR2 SVGAGI (reference sequence). CDR3 length: 14 amino acids. This CDR3 reads CASSTQTVRNGYTF. The CDR3 DNA follows: TGTGCCAGCAGTACCCAGACAGTACGAAATGGCTACACCTTC.